This T cell receptor beta chain was sequenced during a study of vaccination effects on CD4 cells after COVID-19. Germline-derived CDR1 and CDR2 are KGHSH and LQKENI. V shed 2 bases and J 1 base; nucleotides not matched to a gene: 1. CDR3 length equals 14 residues. Sequencing followed a ViraFEST assay step that expanded antigen-specific CD4+ T cells with viral peptide pools. CD4+ T cells were isolated after nine to ten days of culture. The vaccine given was either BNT162b2 or mRNA-1273, in two doses. Prior SARS-CoV-2 infection was absent in the vaccine recipients, as shown by negative nucleocapsid antibodies. Profiling relied on immunoSEQ multiplex PCR, and the TCRdb table lists in-frame clones only, not all of them. The sample contains fewer than 90,000 clones, around 77% of which appear only once. About this clone: Its antigen is not identified.

The origin of this receptor is a human donor who received a COVID-19 vaccine. Sequences were derived from CD4+ T cells from PBMCs cultured with HCoV-OC43 spike peptides, sampled after COVID-19 vaccination. The subset: HCoV-OC43 spike overlapping peptide pool stimulation. The rearrangement links TRBV18 to TRBJ1-1, with 7 bases that match TRBD1. The CDR3 spells CASSPGQANTEAFF. The CDR3 DNA sequence: TGTGCCAGCTCACCAGGACAGGCGAACACTGAAGCTTTCTTT.